Listed here is a single T cell receptor beta chain. The antigen remains undetermined. These data are taken from a study of OX40 agonist ivuxolimab in advanced cancers. About the research overall: Patients were treated with ivuxolimab, an agonistic anti-OX40 (CD134) antibody. Subjects had a mean age of around 60 years, with a range of 23 to 79; approximately 83% were male. Hepatocellular carcinoma, melanoma, renal cell or head and neck cancer occurred in dose-escalation patients.

Clones were sequenced by immunoSEQ multiplex PCR, and TCRdb holds only the in-frame ones, with some missing. The sample carries under 150,000 clones, roughly nine tenths recorded once. Study findings and constraints: Also present in some nonresponders was a low level of normalized T-cell clonal expansion.

This CDR3 is 12 amino acids long. Germline V gene data show CDR1 as ENHRY and CDR2 as SYGVKD. The germline V and J ends were trimmed by 3 bases and 11 bases, with 13 bases remaining between them. Sequenced here: CD4+ or CD8+ T cells sorted from blood, sampled in a trial of the OX40 agonist ivuxolimab. The receptor comes from an adult with an advanced solid tumor such as melanoma, head and neck, liver or kidney cancer. The chain is built from TRBV10-3 and TRBJ1-1; weak D call: TRBD1 (5 bases). The CDR3 reads CAISEGPRDAFF. As DNA, the CDR3 is TGTGCCATCAGTGAAGGGCCCAGGGACGCTTTCTTT.